The 10 T cell receptor beta chains listed next were all sequenced from one sample in a study of blood T cell repertoires in COVID-19. Measured with immunoSEQ multiplex PCR; TCRdb has only the in-frame clones, and not every one. The profile covers around 30,000 clones, with more than 90% appearing a single time and roughly 7.9% taken by the ten largest. The sequencing sample was made of peripheral blood. These receptors were collected from a man in his sixties or seventies with active or convalescent COVID-19.

The V gene is TRBV6-2 or TRBV6-3, the J gene TRBJ1-1; D may be TRBD1 (5 bases). This CDR3 contains 14 residues. The germline V and J ends were trimmed by 6 bases and 4 bases, with 15 bases remaining between them. From germline, CDR1 is MNHEY and CDR2 SVGEGT. CDR3 loop: CASSSQAQGTEAFF. Here the CDR3 DNA reads TGTGCCAGCAGCTCCCAAGCCCAGGGCACTGAAGCTTTCTTT.

The V call is TRBV19, the J call TRBJ2-1, with 12 bases lining up with TRBD2. Germline V CDR1 and CDR2: LNHDA, SQIVND (reference sequence). CDR3 size: 16 residues. V trimming: 5 bases; J trimming: 2 bases; junction bases outside the gene matches: 4. CDR3 protein: CASSLRTSGAYNEQFF. The CDR3 DNA follows: TGTGCCAGTAGTCTCAGGACTAGCGGGGCCTACAATGAGCAGTTCTTC.

V is TRBV5-1 and J is TRBJ2-7; weak D call: TRBD2 (6 bases). This CDR3 is 15 amino acids long. Germline V gene data show CDR1 as SGHRS and CDR2 as YFSETQ. Trimming took off 0 bases at V and 5 bases at J, with 15 bases between the two ends. CDR3: CASSLGVGRPHEQYF. The CDR3 DNA sequence: TGCGCCAGCAGCTTGGGCGTGGGGAGGCCTCACGAGCAGTACTTC.

The CDR3 here is CASSFGPEGYEQYF. CDR3 nucleotide sequence: TGCGCCAGCAGCTTCGGGCCGGAGGGCTACGAGCAGTACTTC. J is TRBJ2-7 and V is TRBV5-1; a weak D match, TRBD2 (6 bases). The ends were cut back, 2 bases at V and 3 bases at J, with 12 bases in the middle. The germline gives CDR1 SGHRS, CDR2 YFSETQ. The CDR3 contains 14 residues.

The J gene is TRBJ1-2, the V gene TRBV27; the match to TRBD1 covers 9 bases. This CDR3 has 14 residues. Germline CDR1 and CDR2: MNHEY and SMNVEV (reference sequence). With V trimmed by 4 bases and J by 6 bases, 6 bases remained unmatched. The CDR3 nucleotides read TGTGCCAGCAGTTCGACAGGGGGTTCACATGGCTACACCTTC. It specifies CASSSTGGSHGYTF.

The J gene is TRBJ1-2, the V gene TRBV6-5, with TRBD1 matching 9 bases. This CDR3 contains 14 residues. Germline V CDR1 and CDR2: MNHEY, SVGAGI. V lost 4 bases to trimming and J lost 7 bases; unmatched junction nucleotides: 7. CDR3: CASSLSGTGIGYTF. Here the CDR3 DNA reads TGTGCCAGCAGTTTGAGCGGGACAGGGATTGGCTACACCTTC.

The V and J genes are TRBV28 and TRBJ1-2; D is perhaps TRBD1 (6 bases). V dropped 8 bases and J dropped 4 bases, with 8 bases sitting between them. The CDR3 sequence is 11 residues long. Germline-derived CDR1 and CDR2 are MDHEN and SYDVKM. CDR3 nucleotide sequence: TGTGCCAGCGGACAGCGCTATGGCTACACCTTC. It is translated as CASGQRYGYTF.

The chain carries TRBV7-9 and TRBJ2-7, with unresolved D. Germline loops: CDR1 SEHNR, CDR2 FQNEAQ (reference sequence). CDR3 length: 12 residues. The V end was cut by 1 base, the J end by 6 bases, with 7 bases between. This CDR3 is CASSLGGGEQYF. The CDR3 DNA reads TGTGCCAGCAGCTTAGGTGGCGGCGAGCAGTACTTC.

The rearrangement links TRBV4-3 to TRBJ1-4; 9 bases are shared with TRBD1. CDR1 is LGHNA and CDR2 is YSLEER in the germline V gene. Trimming cost V 4 bases and J 7 bases; bases outside gene matches: 7. CDR3 length: 15 residues. CDR3 nucleotide sequence: TGCGCCAGCAGCCCCCCGGGACAGGGTTTTGAAAAACTGTTTTTT. It translates to CASSPPGQGFEKLFF.

V and J are TRBV6-5 and TRBJ2-2; a possible D gene is TRBD1 (5 bases). From germline, CDR1 is MNHEY and CDR2 SVGAGI. V shed 5 bases and J shed 7 bases, with 11 bases lying between them. CDR3 length equals 13 residues. CDR3 sequence: CASSLTAHGELFF. CDR3 nucleotides: TGTGCCAGCAGTCTGACAGCCCACGGGGAGCTGTTTTTT.